Presented here are 26 T cell receptor beta chains from one specimen sequenced in a study of T cell changes during pregnancy in multiple sclerosis. Some clones are missing from TCRdb's copy, which holds only in-frame ones; the method was immunoSEQ multiplex PCR. The table includes about 110,000 clones, about 93% detected once. The sequences come from peripheral blood, collected in the third trimester of pregnancy. Receptors originate from a female donor with multiple sclerosis, enrolled in a pregnancy study.

The chain carries TRBV19 and TRBJ1-1; 10 bases line up with TRBD1. This CDR3 is 16 amino acids long. Germline V CDR1 and CDR2: LNHDA, SQIVND (reference sequence). V lost 5 bases, J lost 5 bases, and 11 bases stayed unmatched. The CDR3 region has the DNA TGTGCCAGTAGTTTAAGACAGGGGGCAGGAGGGACTGAAGCTTTCTTT. This codes for CASSLRQGAGGTEAFF.

The chain employs TRBV18 and TRBJ2-5, with TRBD2 matching over 7 bases. The CDR3 consists of 15 residues. Germline V gene data show CDR1 as KGHSH and CDR2 as LQKENI. V dropped 1 base and J dropped 3; count of bases not matched to a gene: 5. CDR3 in amino acids: CASSPRQGGKETQYF. CDR3 sequence (DNA): TGTGCCAGCTCACCACGGCAGGGAGGGAAAGAGACCCAGTACTTC.

The chain joins TRBV19 to TRBJ2-3, with D hard to call. With 6 bases removed from V and 1 base from J, the gap between germline ends came to 14 bases. The CDR3 runs to 15 residues. Germline V gene data show CDR1 as LNHDA and CDR2 as SQIVND (reference sequence). The CDR3 spells CASSTPRGRTDTQYF. The CDR3 DNA reads as TGTGCCAGTAGCACGCCCCGAGGTCGCACAGATACGCAGTATTTT.

The chain has TRBV5-4 and TRBJ2-2, with 8 nucleotides matching TRBD2. The CDR3 runs to 15 residues. Germline CDR1 reads SGHNT; CDR2 reads YYREEE (reference sequence). Germline trimming cut 4 bases from V and 1 base from J; bases unmatched to any gene: 3. The CDR3 DNA sequence: TGTGCCAGCAGCCGAAGCGGGGGGAACACCGGGGAGCTGTTTTTT. This sequence encodes CASSRSGGNTGELFF. Supplemented by reference TRBV5-4 and TRBJ2-2, the full variable domain reads ETGVTQSPTHLIKTRGQQVTLRCSSQSGHNTVSWYQQALGQGPQFIFQYYREEENGRGNFPPRFSGLQFPNYSSELNVNALELDDSALYLCASSRSGGNTGELFFGEGSRLTVL.

The J gene is TRBJ1-1, the V gene TRBV19; 7 bases are shared with TRBD1. J lost 5 bases, V lost 6 bases, and 9 bases had no gene match. Per the germline V gene, CDR1 is LNHDA and CDR2 is SQIVND (reference sequence). CDR3 length: 14 residues. The chain's CDR3 is CASRLDRVRTEAFF. CDR3 nucleotide sequence: TGTGCCAGTAGACTAGACAGGGTCAGGACTGAAGCTTTCTTT.

Note on this clone: One end of the junction fails to match germline, which may point to a read error. The V and J genes are TRBV7-6 and TRBJ2-2; 8 bases agree with TRBD1. The germline V gene has CDR1 SGHVS and CDR2 FNYEAQ. CDR3 size: 16 residues. CDR3 sequence (DNA): TGTGCCAGCAGCCTAGCGACAGGGGTTAACACCGGGGAGCTGTTTTTT. Protein product: CASSLATGVNTGELFF.

This chain joins TRBV28 and TRBJ1-2; 7 bases map to TRBD1. CDR3 size: 18 residues. The V segment lost 5 bases and the J segment 4 bases; nucleotides outside the gene matches: 19. In germline, CDR1 is MDHEN, CDR2 SYDVKM. The CDR3 sequence is CASSPSYGTAGSFYGYTF. The DNA for the CDR3 is TGTGCCAGCAGTCCCTCTTACGGGACAGCCGGTAGCTTCTATGGCTACACCTTC.

This chain joins TRBV18 and TRBJ1-5; D not resolved. Germline loops: CDR1 KGHSH, CDR2 LQKENI. V shed 2 bases and J shed 4 bases, with 9 bases lying between them. The CDR3 totals 14 residues. The CDR3 protein is CASSPTRENQPQHF. CDR3 in DNA: TGTGCCAGCTCACCAACCCGGGAGAATCAGCCCCAGCATTTT.

This clone was detected only once. The chain is built from TRBV5-1 and TRBJ2-7; 11 bases align to TRBD2. This CDR3 region has 16 residues. V was pared by 0 bases and J by 2 bases, with 4 bases of the junction left unmatched. Germline values: CDR1 SGHRS, CDR2 YFSETQ. The CDR3 region has the DNA TGCGCCAGCAGCTTGGGCACTAGCGGGAGTACCTACGAGCAGTACTTC. It specifies CASSLGTSGSTYEQYF.

The chain joins TRBV29-1 to TRBJ2-7; maybe TRBD1 (6 bases). The CDR3 is 8 amino acids. Trimming removed 7 bases at V and 11 bases at J, with 9 bases between. The germline V gene has CDR1 SQVTM and CDR2 ANQGSEA. For the CDR3, the DNA is TGCAGCGAGGGGGAAAAGTACTTC. Its translation: CSEGEKYF.

The J gene is TRBJ2-5, the V gene TRBV7-3; a possible D gene is TRBD1 (5 bases). Germline V gene data show CDR1 as SGHTA and CDR2 as FQGTGA. The CDR3 consists of 14 residues. V was pared by 4 bases and J by 4 bases, with 13 bases between. CDR3 sequence reads: CASSSLRDSETQYF. The CDR3 DNA reads TGTGCCAGCAGCTCCCTCAGGGATTCAGAGACCCAGTACTTC.

The chain couples TRBV28 to TRBJ2-5; 10 bases are a match to TRBD1. The CDR3 covers 16 residues. CDR1 MDHEN and CDR2 SYDVKM come from the germline V gene. With V trimmed by 7 bases and J by 5 bases, 13 bases remained unmatched. The DNA of the CDR3 is TGTGCCAGCAAGTCGACCGGGACAGGGGACGGGGAGACCCAGTACTTC. Amino acid sequence: CASKSTGTGDGETQYF.

The rearrangement joins TRBV2 to TRBJ1-2; 8 bases agree with TRBD1. Germline CDR1 SNHLY, CDR2 FYNNEI. The CDR3 has 13 residues. The V gene end was trimmed by 10 bases and the J gene end by 8 bases; junction bases not matched to a gene: 12. This CDR3 is CATFTGGTGGYTF. CDR3 in DNA: TGTGCCACGTTTACAGGGGGGACGGGGGGCTACACCTTC.

J is TRBJ2-3 and V is TRBV5-1; 13 nucleotides agree with TRBD2. In germline, CDR1 is SGHRS, CDR2 YFSETQ. This CDR3 has 16 residues. Unmatched junction bases numbered 1, after V lost 3 bases and J lost 0 bases. The CDR3 DNA reads as TGCGCCAGCAGCTGGACTAGCGGGGGCAGCACAGATACGCAGTATTTT. This encodes CASSWTSGGSTDTQYF. The entire variable domain, with the rest obtained from reference TRBV5-1 and TRBJ2-3, is as follows: KAGVTQTPRYLIKTRGQQVTLSCSPISGHRSVSWYQQTPGQGLQFLFEYFSETQRNKGNFPGRFSGRQFSNSRSEMNVSTLELGDSALYLCASSWTSGGSTDTQYFGPGTRLTVL.

The V and J genes are TRBV19 and TRBJ1-5; weak D call: TRBD1 (6 bases). Germline CDR1 and CDR2: LNHDA and SQIVND (reference sequence). The CDR3 totals 19 residues. V was pared by 4 bases and J by 0 bases, with 22 bases between. Here the CDR3 reads CASSSLSRPQGYSNQPQHF. In DNA, the CDR3 is TGTGCCAGTAGTAGTCTCTCCCGGCCACAGGGCTATAGCAATCAGCCCCAGCATTTT.

The chain employs TRBV18 and TRBJ1-4; D is unresolved. The CDR3 totals 18 residues. Looked up from germline, CDR1 is KGHSH and CDR2 is LQKENI. The V gene lost 3 bases and the J gene lost 0 bases, with 17 bases spanning the gap. The CDR3 loop reads CASSPSRMESATNEKLFF. DNA for the CDR3: TGTGCCAGCTCACCTTCCCGGATGGAGTCTGCAACTAATGAAAAACTGTTTTTT.

Only one count was recorded for this clone. The gene calls are TRBV28 and TRBJ1-5; 8 bases map to TRBD1. Germline V gene sequence: CDR1 MDHEN, CDR2 SYDVKM. The V gene end was trimmed by 0 bases and the J gene end by 3 bases; junction bases not matched to a gene: 4. This CDR3 is 16 amino acids long. CDR3: CASSLWQGAVNQPQHF. DNA for the CDR3: TGTGCCAGCAGTTTATGGCAGGGGGCAGTCAATCAGCCCCAGCATTTT.

This clone was counted once. J is TRBJ1-3 and V is TRBV9, with D possibly matching TRBD1 (5 bases). The CDR3 totals 16 residues. Trimming removed 0 bases from V and 6 bases from J, with 16 bases in between. From germline, CDR1 is SGDLS and CDR2 YYNGEE. DNA of the CDR3: TGTGCCAGCAGCGTAGCTTACCGACAGCCTCAAAACACCATATATTTT. Its translation is CASSVAYRQPQNTIYF.

This chain uses TRBV6-5 with TRBJ2-5; 7 bases are shared with TRBD1. CDR3 length equals 15 residues. Germline V gene data show CDR1 as MNHEY and CDR2 as SVGAGI. The trim removed 2 bases at V and 1 base at J, leaving 4 bases unmatched. The DNA for the CDR3 is TGTGCCAGCAGTTACCTTGGACAGGTCCAAGAGACCCAGTACTTC. Translating it yields CASSYLGQVQETQYF.

V usage is TRBV5-1 and J usage is TRBJ1-3; D is unresolved. V lost 3 bases and J 2 bases, leaving 9 bases between the germline ends. The V gene's germline CDR1 is SGHRS and CDR2 YFSETQ. The CDR3 has 14 amino acids. The chain's CDR3 is CASSSEVAGNTIYF. CDR3 in DNA: TGCGCCAGCAGCTCGGAGGTAGCTGGAAACACCATATATTTT.

V and J are TRBV6-5 and TRBJ2-6; D is perhaps TRBD1 (5 bases). The germline CDR1 and CDR2 sequences are MNHEY and SVGAGI. Trimming took 8 bases from V and 1 from J, leaving 9 bases between them. The CDR3 consists of 14 residues. CDR3 in amino acids: CASSGASGANVLTF. The CDR3 DNA follows: TGTGCCAGCTCTGGGGCGTCTGGGGCCAACGTCCTGACTTTC.

The chain links TRBV7-9 to TRBJ2-3; possible D gene TRBD2, 7 bases. Germline lookup yields CDR1 SEHNR and CDR2 FQNEAQ (reference sequence). The ends were cut back, 3 bases at V and 0 bases at J, with 16 bases in the middle. This CDR3 spans 17 amino acids. In nucleotides, the CDR3 is TGTGCCAGCAGCTTCGGGGGCGGGGGCCCAAGCACAGATACGCAGTATTTT. Translation: CASSFGGGGPSTDTQYF.

The chain couples TRBV5-1 to TRBJ2-7, with 8 nucleotides matching TRBD1. CDR1 and CDR2 (germline): SGHRS, YFSETQ. The V and J ends lost 0 bases and 9 bases, in that order; junction bases with no gene match: 14. The CDR3 consists of 16 residues. The CDR3 DNA reads TGCGCCAGCAGCTTGGACAGGGGGGCTTCCTCAAACGGGCAGTACTTC. Its protein product is CASSLDRGASSNGQYF.

The rearrangement joins TRBV28 to TRBJ1-3, with a tentative D call TRBD1 (6 bases). The CDR3 has 14 amino acids. The germline V and J ends were trimmed by 3 bases and 4 bases, with 10 bases remaining between them. Germline loops: CDR1 MDHEN, CDR2 SYDVKM. CDR3 sequence reads: CASSFPGQGNTIYF. The CDR3 nucleotides read TGTGCCAGCAGTTTCCCCGGACAGGGAAACACCATATATTTT.

The rearrangement uses TRBV2 and TRBJ1-2; TRBD1 matches at 11 bases. V was clipped by 4 bases and J by 8 bases; unmatched bases: 12. Per the germline V gene, CDR1 is SNHLY and CDR2 is FYNNEI. CDR3 size: 16 residues. The CDR3 nucleotides read TGTGCCAGCAGTGGGGACAGGGGGACTATCACGAGGGGCTACACCTTC. Its protein is CASSGDRGTITRGYTF.

This chain connects TRBV18 to TRBJ2-7; TRBD2 matches 9 bases. CDR3 length: 14 amino acids. Looked up from germline, CDR1 is KGHSH and CDR2 is LQKENI. The V and J ends lost 5 bases and 4 bases, in that order; junction bases with no gene match: 6. The CDR3 DNA sequence: TGTGCCAGCTCAGCCGGGACTAGCCTGTACGAGCAGTACTTC. Translated: CASSAGTSLYEQYF.